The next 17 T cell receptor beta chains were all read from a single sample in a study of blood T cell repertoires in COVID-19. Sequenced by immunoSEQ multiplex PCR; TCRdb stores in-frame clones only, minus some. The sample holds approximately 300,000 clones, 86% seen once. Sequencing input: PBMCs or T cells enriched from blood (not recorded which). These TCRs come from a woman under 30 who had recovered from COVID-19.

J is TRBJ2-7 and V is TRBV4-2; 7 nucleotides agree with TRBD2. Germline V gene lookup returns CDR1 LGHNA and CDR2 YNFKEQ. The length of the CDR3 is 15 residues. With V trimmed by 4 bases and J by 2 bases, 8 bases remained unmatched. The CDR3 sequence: CASSRAQAGPYEQYF. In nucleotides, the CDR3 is TGTGCCAGCAGCCGAGCCCAAGCGGGGCCCTACGAGCAGTACTTC.

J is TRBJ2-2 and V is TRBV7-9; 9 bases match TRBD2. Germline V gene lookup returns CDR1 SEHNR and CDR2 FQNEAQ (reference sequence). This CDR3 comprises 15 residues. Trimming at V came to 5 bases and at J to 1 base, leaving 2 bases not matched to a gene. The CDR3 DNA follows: TGTGCCAGCAGCCCGCGGGGGGGGAACACCGGGGAGCTGTTTTTT. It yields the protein CASSPRGGNTGELFF.

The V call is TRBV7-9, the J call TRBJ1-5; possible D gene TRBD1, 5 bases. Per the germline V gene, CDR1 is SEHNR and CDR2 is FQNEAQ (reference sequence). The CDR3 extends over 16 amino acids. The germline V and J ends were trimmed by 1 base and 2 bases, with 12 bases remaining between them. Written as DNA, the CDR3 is TGTGCCAGCAGCTTAGGTCCAGGGACTGGCAATCAGCCCCAGCATTTT. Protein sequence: CASSLGPGTGNQPQHF.

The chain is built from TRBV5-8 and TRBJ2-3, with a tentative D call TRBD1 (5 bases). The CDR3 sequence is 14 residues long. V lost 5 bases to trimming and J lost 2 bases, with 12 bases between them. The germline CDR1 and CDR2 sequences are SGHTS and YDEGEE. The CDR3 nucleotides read TGTGCCAGCAGTTCAGGGTCTTACACAGATACGCAGTATTTT. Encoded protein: CASSSGSYTDTQYF.

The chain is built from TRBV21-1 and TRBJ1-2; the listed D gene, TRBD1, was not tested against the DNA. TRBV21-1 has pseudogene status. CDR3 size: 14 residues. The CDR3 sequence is CASSNPGQHYGYTF. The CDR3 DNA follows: TGTGCCAGCAGCAACCCGGGACAGCACTATGGCTACACCTTC.

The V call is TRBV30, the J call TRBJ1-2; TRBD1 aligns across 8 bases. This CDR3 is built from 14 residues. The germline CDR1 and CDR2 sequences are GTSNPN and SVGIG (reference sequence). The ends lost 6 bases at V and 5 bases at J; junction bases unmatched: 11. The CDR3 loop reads CACESPTGVYGYTF. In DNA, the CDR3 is TGTGCCTGCGAATCCCCGACAGGGGTATATGGCTACACCTTC.

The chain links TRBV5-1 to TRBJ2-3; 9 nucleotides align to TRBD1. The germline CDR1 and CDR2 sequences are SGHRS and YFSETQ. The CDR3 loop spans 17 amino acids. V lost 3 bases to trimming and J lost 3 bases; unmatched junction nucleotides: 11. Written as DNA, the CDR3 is TGCGCCAGCAGCTATCCCGGGACAGGGATATCTACAGATACGCAGTATTTT. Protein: CASSYPGTGISTDTQYF.

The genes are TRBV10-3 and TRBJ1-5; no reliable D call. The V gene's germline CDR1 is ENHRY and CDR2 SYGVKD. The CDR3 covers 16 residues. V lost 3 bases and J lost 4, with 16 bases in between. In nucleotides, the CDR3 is TGTGCCATCAGTGACCCGCGGGCAGCCGGTAATCAGCCCCAGCATTTT. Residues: CAISDPRAAGNQPQHF.

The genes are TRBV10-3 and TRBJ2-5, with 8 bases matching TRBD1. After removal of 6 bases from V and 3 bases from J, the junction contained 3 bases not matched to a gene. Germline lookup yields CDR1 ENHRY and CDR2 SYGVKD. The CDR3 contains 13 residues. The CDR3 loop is CAIRGGQEETQYF. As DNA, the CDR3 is TGTGCCATCAGGGGGGGACAGGAAGAGACCCAGTACTTC.

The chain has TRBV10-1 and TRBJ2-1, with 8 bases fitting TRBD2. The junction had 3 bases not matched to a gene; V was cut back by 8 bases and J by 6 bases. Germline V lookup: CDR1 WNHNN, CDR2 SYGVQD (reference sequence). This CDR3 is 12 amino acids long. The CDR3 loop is CASGRGVNEQFF. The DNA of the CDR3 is TGCGCCAGCGGGCGGGGGGTCAATGAGCAGTTCTTC.

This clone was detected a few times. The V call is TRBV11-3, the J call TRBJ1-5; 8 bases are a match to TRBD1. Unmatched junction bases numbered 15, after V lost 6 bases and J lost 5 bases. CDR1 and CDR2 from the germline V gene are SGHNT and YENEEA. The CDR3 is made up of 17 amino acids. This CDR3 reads CASSLPGGRGLYQPQHF. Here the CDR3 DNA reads TGTGCCAGCAGTCTCCCGGGGGGCAGGGGGCTTTATCAGCCCCAGCATTTT.

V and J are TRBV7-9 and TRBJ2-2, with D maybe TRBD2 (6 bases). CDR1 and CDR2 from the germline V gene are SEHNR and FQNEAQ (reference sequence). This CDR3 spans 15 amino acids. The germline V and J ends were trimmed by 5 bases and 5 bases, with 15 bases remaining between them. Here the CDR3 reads CASSPRGRRTGELFF. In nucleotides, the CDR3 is TGTGCCAGCAGCCCGCGAGGGAGGCGGACCGGGGAGCTGTTTTTT.

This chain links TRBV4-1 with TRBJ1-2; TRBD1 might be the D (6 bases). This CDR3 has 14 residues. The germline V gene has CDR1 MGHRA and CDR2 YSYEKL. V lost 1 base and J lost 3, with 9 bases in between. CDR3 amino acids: CASSQVAGDYGYTF. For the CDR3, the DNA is TGCGCCAGCAGCCAAGTGGCAGGGGACTATGGCTACACCTTC.

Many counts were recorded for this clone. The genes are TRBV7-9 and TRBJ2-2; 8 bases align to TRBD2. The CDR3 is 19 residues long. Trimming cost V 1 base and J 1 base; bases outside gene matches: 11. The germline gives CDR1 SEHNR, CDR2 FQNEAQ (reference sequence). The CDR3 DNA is TGTGCCAGCAGCTTAGATCGTTACGGAGCGGGGGAGAACACCGGGGAGCTGTTTTTT. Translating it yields CASSLDRYGAGENTGELFF.

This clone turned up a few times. CDR3 sequence reads: CARIGDRWTNTEAFF. Here the CDR3 DNA reads TGTGCCAGGATCGGGGACAGGTGGACCAACACTGAAGCTTTCTTT. The rearrangement uses TRBV2 and TRBJ1-1; TRBD1 matches 8 bases. V shed 9 bases and J 2 bases; nucleotides not matched to a gene: 11. This CDR3 contains 15 residues. CDR1 SNHLY and CDR2 FYNNEI come from the germline V gene.

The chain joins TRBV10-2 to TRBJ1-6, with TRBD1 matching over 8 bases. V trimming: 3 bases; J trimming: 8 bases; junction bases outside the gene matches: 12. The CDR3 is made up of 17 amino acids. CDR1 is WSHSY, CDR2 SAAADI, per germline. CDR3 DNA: TGCGCCAGCAGTGACCCTGCCCGGACAGGGCGGGATTCACCCCTCCACTTT. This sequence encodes CASSDPARTGRDSPLHF.

Here the CDR3 reads CASSPPGQGPYEQYF. The CDR3 DNA reads as TGTGCCAGCAGCCCACCGGGACAGGGGCCCTACGAGCAGTACTTC. This rearrangement joins TRBV3-1 (or the pseudogene TRBV3-2) to TRBJ2-7, with TRBD1 matching over 10 bases. Trimming took 4 bases from V and 2 from J; bases not matched to a gene: 5. Per germline, CDR1 LGHDT and CDR2 YNNKEL (reference sequence). The CDR3 spans 15 residues.